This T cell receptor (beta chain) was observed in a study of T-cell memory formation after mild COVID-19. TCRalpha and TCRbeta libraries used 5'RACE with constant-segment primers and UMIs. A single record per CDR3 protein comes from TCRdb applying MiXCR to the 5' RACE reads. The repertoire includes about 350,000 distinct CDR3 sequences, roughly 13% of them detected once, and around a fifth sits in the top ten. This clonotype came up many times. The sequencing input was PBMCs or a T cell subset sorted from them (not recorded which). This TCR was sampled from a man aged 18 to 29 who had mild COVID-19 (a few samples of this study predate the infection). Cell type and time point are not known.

The CDR3 bases are TGTGCCAGCAGCGTCGCCCCGACCCGGGAGGCTACGCAGTATTTT. Translated: CASSVAPTREATQYF. The chain links TRBV7-2 to TRBJ2-3, with 7 bases matching TRBD2. The CDR3 is 15 residues long. Trimming at V came to 5 bases and at J to 8 bases, leaving 13 bases not matched to a gene. The germline V gene has CDR1 SGHTA and CDR2 FQGNSA.